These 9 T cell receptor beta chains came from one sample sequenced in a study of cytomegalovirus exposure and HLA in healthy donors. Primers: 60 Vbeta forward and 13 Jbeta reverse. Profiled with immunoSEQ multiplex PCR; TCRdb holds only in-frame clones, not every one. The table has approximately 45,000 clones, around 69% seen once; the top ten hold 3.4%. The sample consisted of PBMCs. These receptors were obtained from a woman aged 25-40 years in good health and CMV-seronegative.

CDR3 protein: CASSDRSLGSVNQPQHF. In DNA, the CDR3 is TGTGCCAGCAGTGATAGGTCCCTTGGCAGCGTCAATCAGCCCCAGCATTTT. V gene TRBV6-1 combines with J gene TRBJ1-5; no clear D gene. The V end was cut by 3 bases, the J end by 3 bases, with 18 bases between. The CDR3 contains 17 residues. Per germline, CDR1 MNHNS and CDR2 SASEGT.

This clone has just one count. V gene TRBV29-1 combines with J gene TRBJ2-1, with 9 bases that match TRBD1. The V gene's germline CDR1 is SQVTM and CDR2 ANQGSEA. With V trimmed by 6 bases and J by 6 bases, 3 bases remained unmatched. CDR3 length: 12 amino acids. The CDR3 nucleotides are TGCAGCGTAGAGGACAGGGGCAATGAGCAGTTCTTC. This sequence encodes CSVEDRGNEQFF.

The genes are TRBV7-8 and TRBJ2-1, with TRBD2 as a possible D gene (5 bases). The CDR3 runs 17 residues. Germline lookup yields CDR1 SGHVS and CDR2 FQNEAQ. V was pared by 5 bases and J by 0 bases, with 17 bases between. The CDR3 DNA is TGTGCCAGCAGCCGTAGGACTCAACCTAGCTCCTACAATGAGCAGTTCTTC. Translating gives CASSRRTQPSSYNEQFF.

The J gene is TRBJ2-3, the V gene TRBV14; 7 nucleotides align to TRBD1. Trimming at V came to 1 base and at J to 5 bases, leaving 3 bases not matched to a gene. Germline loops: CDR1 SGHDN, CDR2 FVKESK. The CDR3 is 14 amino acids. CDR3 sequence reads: CASSQGQGIDTQYF. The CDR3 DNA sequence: TGTGCCAGCAGCCAAGGACAGGGTATAGATACGCAGTATTTT.

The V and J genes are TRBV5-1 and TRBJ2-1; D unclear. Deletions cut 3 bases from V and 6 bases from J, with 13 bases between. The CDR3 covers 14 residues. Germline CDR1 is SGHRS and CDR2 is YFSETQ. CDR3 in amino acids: CASSYVLGSNEQFF. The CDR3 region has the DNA TGCGCCAGCAGCTACGTTCTAGGAAGCAATGAGCAGTTCTTC.

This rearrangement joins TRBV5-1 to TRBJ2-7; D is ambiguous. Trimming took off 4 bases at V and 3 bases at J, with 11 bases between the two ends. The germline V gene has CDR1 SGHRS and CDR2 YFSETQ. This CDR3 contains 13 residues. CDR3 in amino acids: CASSIRVNYEQYF. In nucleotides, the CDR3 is TGCGCCAGCAGCATTAGAGTTAACTACGAGCAGTACTTC.

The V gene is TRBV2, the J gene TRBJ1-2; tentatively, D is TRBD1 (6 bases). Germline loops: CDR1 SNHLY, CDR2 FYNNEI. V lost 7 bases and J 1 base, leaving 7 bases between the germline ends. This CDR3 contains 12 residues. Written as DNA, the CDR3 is TGTGCCAGCAAGGGGGATAACTATGGCTACACCTTC. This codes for CASKGDNYGYTF.

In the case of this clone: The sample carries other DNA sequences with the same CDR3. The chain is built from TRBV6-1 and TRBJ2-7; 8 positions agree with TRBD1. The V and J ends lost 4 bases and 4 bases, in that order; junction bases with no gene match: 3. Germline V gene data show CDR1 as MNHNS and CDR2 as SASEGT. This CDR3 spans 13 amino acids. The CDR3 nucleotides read TGTGCCAGCAGTGGGACAGGGAGTTACGAGCAGTACTTC. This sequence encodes CASSGTGSYEQYF.

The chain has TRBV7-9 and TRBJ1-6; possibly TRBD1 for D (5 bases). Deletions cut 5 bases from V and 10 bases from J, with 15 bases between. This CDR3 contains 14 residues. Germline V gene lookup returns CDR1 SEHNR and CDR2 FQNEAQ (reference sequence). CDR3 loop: CASSLGTPGSPLHF. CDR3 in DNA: TGTGCCAGCAGCCTTGGGACTCCGGGGTCACCCCTCCACTTT.